These T cell receptor beta chains were read from a single sample in a study of PD-1 blockade in mismatch repair-deficient tumors. Assay: immunoSEQ multiplex PCR; the TCRdb copy retains only in-frame clones and omits some. The repertoire holds roughly 32,000 clones, with about 85% as singletons. Sequencing was performed on PBMCs, taken less than 7 weeks after starting pembrolizumab. Receptors originate from an adult with mismatch repair-deficient cancer. Both conserved end residues are part of each CDR3. The D gene is left open where the match is weak. The size field is filled for only some rows; it gives once, few, many or a size class.

>.|TRBJ2-7|TRBV11-2|few
TGTGCCAGCAGCTTCGAGACTAGCTCCTACGAGCAGTACTTC
CASSFETSSYEQYF
>TRBD1|TRBJ2-3|TRBV7-8|.
TGTGCCAGCAGCCTACGTGGCCGGGACAGGCGTCCAGATACGCAGTATTTT
CASSLRGRDRRPDTQYF
>TRBD2|TRBJ2-7|TRBV9|few
TGTGCCAGCTCCCAGGGGCCGGGACTAGCGGGAGAAGGGGGTGGGGAGCAGTACTTC
CASSQGPGLAGEGGGEQYF
>TRBD2|TRBJ2-7|TRBV18|.
TGTGCCAGCTCACCAACTCTAGCGGGAGGTTTTTACGAGCAGTACTTC
CASSPTLAGGFYEQYF
>TRBD2|TRBJ2-1|TRBV19|.
TGTGCCAGTATGCCCAGCGGGAGCTCCTACAATGAGCAGTTCTTC
CASMPSGSSYNEQFF
>.|TRBJ1-4|TRBV29-1|once
TGCAGCGTTGAGGGAGGGGCCAGTGGTCAATATGAAAAACTGTTTTTT
CSVEGGASGQYEKLFF
>.|TRBJ1-5|TRBV7-9|.
TGTGCCAGCAGCCACGACAGTCTCAATCAGCCCCAGCATTTT
CASSHDSLNQPQHF
>TRBD2|TRBJ2-7|TRBV18|.
TGTGCCAGCTCACCACAGGGACTAGCGGGAACCTACGAGCAGTACTTC
CASSPQGLAGTYEQYF
>TRBD1|TRBJ2-7|TRBV4-1|.
TGCGCCAGCAGCCAAGATCCTGGGACAGGCTACGAGCAGTACTTC
CASSQDPGTGYEQYF
>.|TRBJ1-2|TRBV5-1|.
TGCGCCAGCAGCTTGGGTCCGGACACTCACTATGGCTACACCTTC
CASSLGPDTHYGYTF
>.|TRBJ1-2|TRBV5-8|.
TGTGCCAGCAGCCCGAGGTTCGGGGGAAGCTATGGCTACACCTTC
CASSPRFGGSYGYTF
>TRBD2|TRBJ2-7|TRBV18|few
TGTGCCAGCTCACCCACCAGGGAGCGGGAGGGCCGATTC
CASSPTREREGRF
>TRBD1|TRBJ1-2|TRBV28|.
TGTGCCAGCAGTGGGGACAGGATTAACTATGGCTACACCTTC
CASSGDRINYGYTF
>TRBD2|TRBJ2-3|TRBV7-2|.
TGTGCCAGCAGACCGCCGGGACTAGCGAGCACAGATACGCAGTATTTT
CASRPPGLASTDTQYF
>TRBD1|TRBJ2-3|TRBV5-1|.
TGCGCCAGCAGCGGGGGGACAGGGGGCACAGATACGCAGTATTTT
CASSGGTGGTDTQYF
>TRBD2|TRBJ2-3|TRBV7-9|.
TGTGCCAGCAGCTTAGCTAGCGGGAGCTCCACAGATACGCAGTATTTT
CASSLASGSSTDTQYF
>.|TRBJ2-1|TRBV10-3|.
TGTGCCATCAGCCAGGGGATGTTGAATGAGCAGTTCTTC
CAISQGMLNEQFF
>.|TRBJ1-2|TRBV9|.
TGTGCCAGCAATGGAGGGGCGGGCTATGGCTACACCTTC
CASNGGAGYGYTF
>.|TRBJ2-1|TRBV7-2|.
TGTGCCAGCAGCTCCTCGGCTCGGGGCAATGAGCAGTTCTTC
CASSSSARGNEQFF
>.|TRBJ1-3|TRBV10-3|.
TGTGCCATCGGGTCGGCAGGCTCTGGAAACACCATATATTTT
CAIGSAGSGNTIYF
>TRBD2|TRBJ2-2|TRBV7-3|.
TGTGCCAGCAGCTTAGCTAGCGGGAGTGTCACCGGGGAGCTGTTTTTT
CASSLASGSVTGELFF
>.|TRBJ2-3|TRBV28|.
TGTGCCAGCAGACCCAACTTTGGGGGGGGCGAATATACGCAGTATTTT
CASRPNFGGGEYTQYF
>.|TRBJ2-2|TRBV15|.
TGTGCCACCAGCAGAGTTCTGCCAACTCCCACCGGGGAGCTGTTTTTT
CATSRVLPTPTGELFF
>.|TRBJ1-4|TRBV5-1|.
TGCGCCAGCAGCTTTCCGGGGGAAAAACTGTTTTTT
CASSFPGEKLFF
>.|TRBJ2-7|TRBV30|few
TGTGCCTGGAGTGGGGACTTCTCCTACGAGCAGTACTTC
CAWSGDFSYEQYF
>TRBD2|TRBJ2-4|TRBV27|.
TGTGCCAGCAGTGGGGTAGCGGGGATCCTCGGGGGGGCCAAAAACATTCAGTACTTC
CASSGVAGILGGAKNIQYF
>TRBD1|TRBJ2-5|TRBV4-1|.
TGCGCCAGCAGCCCGGGACAGGGACCTGAGAAGACCCAGTACTTC
CASSPGQGPEKTQYF
>TRBD1|TRBJ1-2|TRBV28|.
TGTGCCAGCAGGCAGACAGGGGTGGCTAACTATGGCTACACCTTC
CASRQTGVANYGYTF
>.|TRBJ1-1|TRBV14|.
TGTGCCAGCAGCCAAGATAGGGGTCGAGACAGGGAAGCTTTCTTT
CASSQDRGRDREAFF
>.|TRBJ1-6|TRBV4-2|.
TGTGCCAGCAGCCAAGGCGGGAGCTCCTATAATTCACCCCTCCACTTT
CASSQGGSSYNSPLHF
>.|TRBJ2-7|TRBV18|.
TGTGCCAGCTCACCGGTAGGCGGTGGGTACGAGCAGTACTTC
CASSPVGGGYEQYF
>TRBD1|TRBJ1-2|TRBV6-5|.
TGTGCCAGCAGCTTCCGACAGGGCAGGGACTATGGCTACACCTTC
CASSFRQGRDYGYTF
>TRBD2|TRBJ2-1|TRBV7-6|.
TGTGCCAGCAGCCCTTCCCCCCTGGGGGGGGACAATGAGCAGTTCTTC
CASSPSPLGGDNEQFF
>.|TRBJ1-5|TRBV28|.
TGTGCCAGCAGTTCCCTCAATCAGCCCCAGCATTTT
CASSSLNQPQHF
>.|TRBJ2-2|TRBV11-3|.
TGTGCCAGCAGCTCAGGGGTGCGGCCCGGGGAGCTGTTTTTT
CASSSGVRPGELFF
>TRBD1|TRBJ1-2|TRBV28|.
TGTGCCAGCAGTCCTCCGGGACAGGGCCGCTATGGCTACACCTTC
CASSPPGQGRYGYTF
>TRBD2|TRBJ2-5|TRBV19|.
TGTGCCAGTAGTATGGGGGGACTAGCGGGAAGAGAGACCCAGTACTTC
CASSMGGLAGRETQYF
>.|TRBJ1-2|TRBV6-5|.
TGTGCCAGCCAAGGGGGGGGGAGTGACAGCTATGGCTACACCTTC
CASQGGGSDSYGYTF
>.|TRBJ2-7|TRBV7-2|.
TGTGCCAGCAGCCCACAGGCACCAGCGGAGGGCTACGAGCAGTACTTC
CASSPQAPAEGYEQYF
>.|TRBJ1-2|TRBV9|.
TGTGCCAGCAGCAAGCGAACTTATAGCGGCCCGGGAGGTGGCTACACCTTC
CASSKRTYSGPGGGYTF
>.|TRBJ1-2|TRBV28|.
TGTGCCAGCAGTACAACAGGGTTGGACTATGGCTACACCTTC
CASSTTGLDYGYTF
>TRBD1|TRBJ1-5|TRBV4-1|.
TGCGCCAGCAGCCAAGGGACAGGGGGCAATCAGCCCCAGCATTTT
CASSQGTGGNQPQHF
>TRBD1|TRBJ1-4|TRBV6-5|.
TGTGCCAGCAGTCCTCAGGGGGCGGGTAATGAAAAACTGTTTTTT
CASSPQGAGNEKLFF
>TRBD1|TRBJ2-1|TRBV7-8|.
TGTGCCAGCAGCTTCGGCAGGGGGCTGAAAAATGAGCAGTTCTTC
CASSFGRGLKNEQFF
>TRBD1|TRBJ1-1|TRBV6-1|.
TGTGCCAGCAGTGGGAGGGGGCTGGGGAACACTGAAGCTTTCTTT
CASSGRGLGNTEAFF
>TRBD2|TRBJ2-1|TRBV2|.
TGTGCCAGCCGGACTAGCGGATCCTACAATGAGCAGTTCTTC
CASRTSGSYNEQFF
>TRBD1|TRBJ1-2|TRBV2|.
TGTGCCAGCAGCAGGACAGGCCCCTATGGCTACACCTTC
CASSRTGPYGYTF
>TRBD2|TRBJ2-7|TRBV27|few
TGTGCCAGCAGCCTCATAAGCGGGAAATCCCACGAGCAGTACTTC
CASSLISGKSHEQYF
>.|TRBJ1-1|TRBV6-5|.
TGTGCCAGCAGTTACTCGGAGGCCGCTGAAGCTTTCTTT
CASSYSEAAEAFF
>TRBD2|TRBJ2-1|TRBV7-3|.
TGTGCCAGCAGCTCGCTACTAGCGCGGCGGAATGAGCAGTTCTTC
CASSSLLARRNEQFF